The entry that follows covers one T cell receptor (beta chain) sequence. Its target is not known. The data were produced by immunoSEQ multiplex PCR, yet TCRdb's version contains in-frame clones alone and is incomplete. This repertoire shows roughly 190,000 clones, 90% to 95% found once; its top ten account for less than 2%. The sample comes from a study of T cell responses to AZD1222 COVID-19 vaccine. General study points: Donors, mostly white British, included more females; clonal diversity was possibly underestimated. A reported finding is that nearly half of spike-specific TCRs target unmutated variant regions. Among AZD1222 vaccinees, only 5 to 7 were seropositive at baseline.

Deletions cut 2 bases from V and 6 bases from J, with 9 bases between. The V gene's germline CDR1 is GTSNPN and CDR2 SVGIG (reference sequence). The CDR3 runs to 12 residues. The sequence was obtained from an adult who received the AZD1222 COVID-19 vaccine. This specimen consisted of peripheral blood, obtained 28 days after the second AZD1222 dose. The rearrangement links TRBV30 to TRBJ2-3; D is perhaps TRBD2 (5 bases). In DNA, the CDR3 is TGTGCCTGGAGTACGGGGTCTGATACGCAGTATTTT. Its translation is CAWSTGSDTQYF.